This entry lists 28 T cell receptor beta chains sequenced from one sample in a study of blood T cell repertoires in COVID-19 (dated by TCRdb to 2020 to 2021). The library was built by means of the immunoSEQ multiplex PCR assay. In TCRdb, the immuneACCESS table is reduced to in-frame sequences with V and J assigned. These tables do not hold every clone; where another copy was compared, an unresolved V gene accounts for under half, and the others remain unexplained. A total of about 270,000 clones appear in this sample, nearly 90% of them only once. The ten largest clones take up approximately 2% of the sample. Specimen: PBMCs or T cells enriched from blood (not recorded which). The receptor set was obtained from a woman aged 60-70 years who had recovered from COVID-19.

This sequence joins TRBV27 and TRBJ2-1; D gene ambiguous. V lost 5 bases and J lost 0, with 11 bases in between. Germline V gene sequence: CDR1 MNHEY, CDR2 SMNVEV (reference sequence). The CDR3 runs 15 residues. The CDR3 DNA reads TGTGCCAGCAGTCCCGTCCCGGGCTCCTACAATGAGCAGTTCTTC. It codes for CASSPVPGSYNEQFF.

The genes are TRBV10-1 and TRBJ2-7; 7 bases are a match to TRBD1. Germline V gives CDR1 WNHNN, CDR2 SYGVQD (reference sequence). The CDR3 contains 14 residues. The J segment lost 0 bases and the V segment lost 6 bases, leaving 5 bases of the junction unmatched. CDR3 sequence (DNA): TGCGCCAGCAGCACGGGACAGAACTCCTACGAGCAGTACTTC. As protein: CASSTGQNSYEQYF.

This rearrangement joins TRBV18 to TRBJ2-1; tentative D call: TRBD2 (6 bases). Per the germline V gene, CDR1 is KGHSH and CDR2 is LQKENI. Trimming pared 2 bases from V and 11 bases from J, leaving 13 bases between. The CDR3 totals 13 residues. The CDR3 here is CASSPASEKKQFF. DNA for the CDR3: TGTGCCAGCTCACCAGCTAGCGAAAAGAAGCAGTTCTTC. Supplemented by reference TRBV18 and TRBJ2-1, the full variable domain reads NAGVMQNPRHLVRRRGQEARLRCSPMKGHSHVYWYRQLPEEGLKFMVYLQKENIIDESGMPKERFSAEFPKEGPSILRIQQVVRGDSAAYFCASSPASEKKQFFGPGTRLTVL.

This clone was seen more than once but under ten times. The V and J genes are TRBV5-8 and TRBJ2-7; maybe TRBD2 (6 bases). Trimming cost V 1 base and J 5 bases, with 16 bases left between them. The germline V gene has CDR1 SGHTS and CDR2 YDEGEE. This CDR3 comprises 15 residues. In DNA form, the CDR3 reads TGTGCCAGCAGCTTGAGTGGGACTCGGAGGCACGAGCAGTACTTC. Amino acids: CASSLSGTRRHEQYF.

This clone was recorded once. CDR3 amino acids: CASRDLPGDTQYF. CDR3 coding DNA: TGTGCCAGCAGGGACTTGCCTGGCGATACGCAGTATTTT. The chain recombines TRBV28 with TRBJ2-3; maybe TRBD2 (5 bases). Per germline, CDR1 MDHEN and CDR2 SYDVKM. Trimming removed 6 bases at V and 6 bases at J, with 13 bases between. The CDR3 loop spans 13 amino acids.

The rearrangement joins TRBV5-1 to TRBJ1-1, with 7 bases that match TRBD1. The CDR3 consists of 12 residues. The ends lost 4 bases at V and 5 bases at J; junction bases unmatched: 2. CDR1 and CDR2 from the germline V gene are SGHRS and YFSETQ. The CDR3 region is CASSPDRTEAFF. CDR3 nucleotides: TGCGCCAGCAGCCCGGACAGGACTGAAGCTTTCTTT.

This clone turned up a few times. The V gene is TRBV2, the J gene TRBJ2-1, with TRBD2 identical over 8 bases. CDR3 length equals 14 residues. Losses at the gene ends were 2 bases for V and 10 bases for J; bases not matched to a gene: 7. Germline CDR1 reads SNHLY; CDR2 reads FYNNEI. The DNA of the CDR3 is TGTGCCAGCAGTGAACTAGCGGGTCTGGGGGAGCAGTTCTTC. Its protein product is CASSELAGLGEQFF.

The chain combines TRBV2 with TRBJ2-3; no definite D call. CDR1 is SNHLY and CDR2 is FYNNEI in the germline V gene. Deletions cut 6 bases from V and 1 base from J, with 11 bases between. The CDR3 spans 14 residues. DNA of the CDR3: TGTGCCAGCAGCTTTTCCTACCGCACAGATACGCAGTATTTT. Translation gives CASSFSYRTDTQYF. The full variable domain, rest sourced from reference TRBV2 and TRBJ2-3, is EPEVTQTPSHQVTQMGQEVILRCVPISNHLYFYWYRQILGQKVEFLVSFYNNEISEKSEIFDDQFSVERPDGSNFTLKIRSTKLEDSAMYFCASSFSYRTDTQYFGPGTRLTVL.

Only a few counts were recorded for this clone. The V call is TRBV7-8, the J call TRBJ2-2; D unresolved. CDR3 size: 12 residues. From germline, CDR1 is SGHVS and CDR2 FQNEAQ. Trimming removed 7 bases from V and 3 bases from J, with 6 bases in between. The CDR3 is CASTLHTGELFF. CDR3 nucleotide sequence: TGTGCCAGCACCCTTCACACCGGGGAGCTGTTTTTT.

The genes are TRBV2 and TRBJ1-2, with 10 positions matching TRBD1. Germline values: CDR1 SNHLY, CDR2 FYNNEI. This CDR3 is 14 amino acids long. J gave up 7 bases and V 6 bases, and 8 bases lay outside the gene matches. CDR3 nucleotide sequence: TGTGCCAGCAGAGCAGGACAGGGGGTACTTGGCTACACCTTC. Translation: CASRAGQGVLGYTF.

This chain connects TRBV4-2 to TRBJ2-1; the match to TRBD2 covers 8 bases. The trim removed 0 bases at V and 7 bases at J, leaving 8 bases unmatched. In germline, CDR1 is LGHNA, CDR2 YNFKEQ. This CDR3 is built from 16 residues. The CDR3 is CASSQDGVAGRNEQFF. The CDR3 region has the DNA TGTGCCAGCAGCCAAGACGGGGTAGCGGGGCGGAATGAGCAGTTCTTC.

This clone was found once. The CDR3 DNA sequence: TGTGCCAGCAGCCCCTCTCCTAACACTGAAGCTTTCTTT. This translates into CASSPSPNTEAFF. The rearrangement links TRBV7-9 to TRBJ1-1; no clear D gene. Per the germline V gene, CDR1 is SEHNR and CDR2 is FQNEAQ (reference sequence). This CDR3 region has 13 residues. The ends were cut back, 5 bases at V and 2 bases at J, with 9 bases in the middle. Looking up the rest from reference TRBV7-9 and TRBJ1-1 gives the full variable domain: DTGVSQNPRHKITKRGQNVTFRCDPISEHNRLYWYRQTLGQGPEFLTYFQNEAQLEKSRLLSDRFSAERPKGSFSTLEIQRTEQGDSAMYLCASSPSPNTEAFFGQGTRLTVV.

This clone was picked up a small number of times. This CDR3 is CASSPLSMNTEAFF. For the CDR3, the DNA is TGTGCCAGCAGTCCCCTATCTATGAACACTGAAGCTTTCTTT. The chain couples TRBV3-1 (or the pseudogene TRBV3-2) to TRBJ1-1; unclear D gene. Germline V gene sequence: CDR1 LGHDT, CDR2 YNNKEL (reference sequence). Trimming removed 6 bases from V and 0 bases from J, with 11 bases in between. The CDR3 contains 14 residues.

The V gene is TRBV27, the J gene TRBJ1-2; no clear D. The V gene's germline CDR1 is MNHEY and CDR2 SMNVEV (reference sequence). V lost 5 bases, J lost 1 base, and 5 bases lay in between. The CDR3 contains 12 residues. The CDR3 nucleotides are TGTGCCAGCAGTGACAATAACTATGGCTACACCTTC. Amino acid sequence: CASSDNNYGYTF.

Regarding this clone: The CDR3 does not close with the conserved phenylalanine or tryptophan, likely indicating a read error. Because the CDR3's place on the DNA is in doubt, the DNA is left out and the CDR3 is given as listed by TCRdb. V and J are TRBV27 and TRBJ1-2. From germline, CDR1 is MNHEY and CDR2 SMNVEV (reference sequence). Inclusive of both ends, the CDR3 amounts to 10 amino acids. The CDR3 here is CASSFEPDGE.

The table lists this clone with a count of one. The chain is built from TRBV3-1 (or the pseudogene TRBV3-2) and TRBJ1-4; 7 nucleotides agree with TRBD1. The CDR3 is 16 amino acids. Germline CDR1 and CDR2: LGHDT and YNNKEL (reference sequence). After removal of 2 bases from V and 8 bases from J, the junction contained 11 bases not matched to a gene. The CDR3 sequence is CASSQWDSPSLEKLFF. For the CDR3, the DNA is TGTGCCAGCAGCCAATGGGACAGCCCCTCTCTGGAAAAACTGTTTTTT.

The rearrangement joins TRBV4-2 to TRBJ2-1; D gene unclear. Germline lookup yields CDR1 LGHNA and CDR2 YNFKEQ. Trimming took 1 base from V and 7 from J, leaving 11 bases between them. This CDR3 comprises 14 residues. The DNA of the CDR3 is TGTGCCAGCAGCCAAGGCAGGCCGGTGAATGAGCAGTTCTTC. Translation: CASSQGRPVNEQFF.

This clone has just one count. V is TRBV4-2 and J is TRBJ1-4; D gene unclear. This CDR3 comprises 15 residues. V was cut by 1 base and J by 0 bases, with 6 bases left in between. Per the germline V gene, CDR1 is LGHNA and CDR2 is YNFKEQ. The CDR3 coding sequence is TGTGCCAGCAGCCAAGGGGCCACAACTAATGAAAAACTGTTTTTT. Translating it yields CASSQGATTNEKLFF.

The chain carries TRBV7-3 and TRBJ2-1, with TRBD1 identical over 7 bases. This CDR3 is 14 amino acids long. In germline, CDR1 is SGHTA, CDR2 FQGTGA. With 3 bases clipped from V and 2 bases from J, the junction kept 1 base outside the gene matches. This chain's CDR3 is CASSFTGAYNEQFF. The CDR3 DNA reads as TGTGCCAGCAGCTTCACAGGGGCCTACAATGAGCAGTTCTTC.

The rearrangement links TRBV27 to TRBJ2-2, with 8 positions matching TRBD2. The trim removed 1 base at V and 5 bases at J, leaving 6 bases unmatched. CDR1 is MNHEY and CDR2 is SMNVEV in the germline V gene (reference sequence). The CDR3 spans 16 residues. Here the CDR3 DNA reads TGTGCCAGCAGTTTATACGGGAGGGCCGTAACCGGGGAGCTGTTTTTT. This sequence encodes CASSLYGRAVTGELFF.

The CDR3 sequence: CASSALQVFVEEAFF. The CDR3 nucleotides read TGTGCCAGCAGCGCCCTACAGGTTTTCGTGGAGGAAGCTTTCTTT. V and J are TRBV7-6 and TRBJ1-1; perhaps TRBD1 as D (5 bases). The length of the CDR3 is 15 residues. Germline V gives CDR1 SGHVS, CDR2 FNYEAQ. Between the trimmed V and J ends, which lost 5 bases and 8 bases, there was a span of 21 bases.

The V call is TRBV7-9, the J call TRBJ1-4, with D possibly TRBD1 on 6 matching bases. Per germline, CDR1 SEHNR and CDR2 FQNEAQ (reference sequence). CDR3 length: 18 residues. Trimming shortened V by 3 bases and J by 5 bases, and 22 bases separated the two germline ends. CDR3 protein: CASSFTLTRGHKNEKLFF. As DNA, the CDR3 is TGTGCCAGCAGCTTTACGCTTACGAGGGGACATAAGAATGAAAAACTGTTTTTT. The full variable domain, in which reference TRBV7-9 and TRBJ1-4 provide the parts outside the CDR3, is DTGVSQNPRHKITKRGQNVTFRCDPISEHNRLYWYRQTLGQGPEFLTYFQNEAQLEKSRLLSDRFSAERPKGSFSTLEIQRTEQGDSAMYLCASSFTLTRGHKNEKLFFGSGTQLSVL.

This rearrangement joins TRBV4-1 to TRBJ1-6; D uncertain. This CDR3 is 15 amino acids long. Germline loops: CDR1 MGHRA, CDR2 YSYEKL. Trimming left V 6 bases short and J 0 bases short, with 9 bases between. The CDR3 DNA is TGCGCCAGCAGACAGCCGAGCTCCTATAATTCACCCCTCCACTTT. Its protein is CASRQPSSYNSPLHF.

The chain combines TRBV28 with TRBJ1-3, with a tentative D call TRBD1 (5 bases). The CDR3 loop spans 14 amino acids. CDR1 and CDR2 from the germline V gene are MDHEN and SYDVKM. The V gene lost 3 bases and the J gene lost 3 bases, with 9 bases spanning the gap. The CDR3 reads CASSFQGGGNTIYF. CDR3 nucleotides: TGTGCCAGCAGTTTTCAGGGAGGTGGAAACACCATATATTTT. The full variable domain, with the rest looked up from reference TRBV28 and TRBJ1-3, is DVKVTQSSRYLVKRTGEKVFLECVQDMDHENMFWYRQDPGLGLRLIYFSYDVKMKEKGDIPEGYSVSREKKERFSLILESASTNQTSMYLCASSFQGGGNTIYFGEGSWLTVV.

V is TRBV10-2 and J is TRBJ2-1; 8 bases are a match to TRBD2. After removal of 9 bases from V and 7 bases from J, the junction contained 11 bases not matched to a gene. Germline values: CDR1 WSHSY, CDR2 SAAADI. This CDR3 has 14 residues. The CDR3 nucleotides read TGCGCCAGTCGGACCGGGGGGGCCGGGAATGAGCAGTTCTTC. It is translated as CASRTGGAGNEQFF.

J is TRBJ2-7 and V is TRBV19, with 8 positions matching TRBD1. CDR3 length equals 15 residues. Germline CDR1 LNHDA, CDR2 SQIVND (reference sequence). J was trimmed by 6 bases and V by 2 bases; bases with no gene match: 9. The CDR3 DNA reads as TGTGCCAGTAGTATATGGGGCTCACAGGGGGTCGAGCAGTACTTC. Residues: CASSIWGSQGVEQYF.

V usage is TRBV19 and J usage is TRBJ2-5; the D is unclear. CDR1 and CDR2 from the germline V gene are LNHDA and SQIVND (reference sequence). The V end was cut by 2 bases, the J end by 4 bases, with 8 bases between. This CDR3 is 13 amino acids long. The CDR3: CASSISGVETQYF. The CDR3 coding sequence is TGTGCCAGTAGTATATCCGGAGTAGAGACCCAGTACTTC.

The chain is built from TRBV21-1 and TRBJ2-1; TRBD1 reflects the table's D call only, with no check against the DNA. TRBV21-1 is a pseudogene segment. The CDR3 loop spans 14 amino acids. The CDR3 spells CASSDRAEGNEQFF. As DNA, the CDR3 is TGTGCCAGCAGCGACAGGGCCGAGGGCAATGAGCAGTTCTTC.